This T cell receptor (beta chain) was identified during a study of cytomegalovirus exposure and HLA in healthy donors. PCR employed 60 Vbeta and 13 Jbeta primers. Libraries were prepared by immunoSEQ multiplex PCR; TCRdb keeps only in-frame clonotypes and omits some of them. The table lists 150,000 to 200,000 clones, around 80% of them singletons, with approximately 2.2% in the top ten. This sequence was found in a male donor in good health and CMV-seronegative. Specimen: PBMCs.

DNA for the CDR3: TGCGCCAGGCAGGGTAACTATGGCTACACCTTC. Translation gives CARQGNYGYTF. The chain carries TRBV5-1 and TRBJ1-2, with a tentative D call TRBD1 (5 bases). Trimming stripped 8 bases from V and 1 base from J, with 6 bases between. The CDR3 runs 11 residues. CDR1 SGHRS and CDR2 YFSETQ come from the germline V gene.